This TCR beta chain comes out of a study of T cell responses to AZD1222 COVID-19 vaccine. The method was immunoSEQ multiplex PCR; TCRdb's version includes in-frame clones alone and lacks a portion of them. The sample holds 80,000 to 100,000 clones, roughly 89% seen once. Germline V gene sequence: CDR1 SGHAT, CDR2 FQNNGV. CDR3 length: 16 residues. With 1 base clipped from V and 2 bases from J, the junction kept 8 bases outside the gene matches. As for this clone: Its antigen remains unidentified.

Study-wide points: An increase in Spike-specific TCR breadth and depth was observed after two AZD1222 doses. Across the whole spike, CD4 TCRs peaked at regions 160-218 and 743-854. Most donors were white British and more were female, and clonal diversity was possibly underestimated.

This sequence originates from an adult who received the AZD1222 COVID-19 vaccine. This chain connects TRBV11-2 to TRBJ2-7; 7 nucleotides align to TRBD2. This material consisted of peripheral blood, taken 28 days after the second AZD1222 dose. CDR3 loop: CASSLGAGGIPYEQYF. The CDR3 nucleotides read TGTGCCAGCAGCTTAGGGGCCGGGGGGATCCCCTACGAGCAGTACTTC.